The 8 T cell receptor beta chains below all came from one sample that was sequenced in a study of blood T cell repertoires in COVID-19. TCRdb's table, derived via immunoSEQ multiplex PCR, lists solely in-frame clones and lacks some. The sample holds 200,000 to 300,000 clones; approximately 90% are singletons and the top ten take about 4.1%. The sample was peripheral blood. Receptors were obtained from a man in his fifties or sixties who had recovered from COVID-19.

The V call is TRBV10-3, the J call TRBJ1-2, with D perhaps TRBD1 (5 bases). This CDR3 region has 13 residues. V lost 2 bases to trimming and J lost 8 bases, with 12 bases between them. In germline, CDR1 is ENHRY, CDR2 SYGVKD. CDR3: CAISEPPGQGYTF. The CDR3 DNA reads as TGTGCCATCAGTGAGCCCCCAGGGCAAGGCTACACCTTC.

The gene calls are TRBV7-2 and TRBJ1-2, with D unresolved. The CDR3 has 14 amino acids. Looked up from germline, CDR1 is SGHTA and CDR2 is FQGNSA. V was shortened by 0 bases and J by 3 bases, with 8 bases between the two germline ends. The CDR3 nucleotides are TGTGCCAGCAGCTTAGCCCCGGAGGACTATGGCTACACCTTC. Its protein is CASSLAPEDYGYTF.

The CDR3: CARSLGPSGGPSYEQYF. CDR3 sequence (DNA): TGTGCCAGAAGCTTGGGGCCTAGCGGGGGGCCCTCCTACGAGCAGTACTTC. The gene calls are TRBV5-3 and TRBJ2-7; 11 nucleotides align to TRBD2. TRBV5-3 is an ORF for which the function is uncertain. The CDR3 runs to 17 residues. V shed 0 bases and J 0 bases; nucleotides not matched to a gene: 5.

J is TRBJ1-2 and V is TRBV7-9; 11 bases match TRBD1. The germline CDR1 and CDR2 sequences are SEHNR and FQNEAQ (reference sequence). This CDR3 region has 16 residues. V was pared by 4 bases and J by 4 bases, with 8 bases of the junction left unmatched. The DNA of the CDR3 is TGTGCCAGCAGCTCAGAAGGACAGGGGGCAGGCTATGGCTACACCTTC. Translating gives CASSSEGQGAGYGYTF. Full variable domain (remainder filled in from reference TRBV7-9 and TRBJ1-2): DTGVSQNPRHKITKRGQNVTFRCDPISEHNRLYWYRQTLGQGPEFLTYFQNEAQLEKSRLLSDRFSAERPKGSFSTLEIQRTEQGDSAMYLCASSSEGQGAGYGYTFGSGTRLTVV.

This sequence joins TRBV30 and TRBJ1-5; 10 bases line up with TRBD1. The germline CDR1 and CDR2 sequences are GTSNPN and SVGIG (reference sequence). This CDR3 is 14 amino acids long. The ends lost 3 bases at V and 5 bases at J; junction bases unmatched: 4. This CDR3 is CAWRGQGSYQPQHF. In DNA form, the CDR3 reads TGTGCCTGGAGGGGACAGGGGTCATATCAGCCCCAGCATTTT.

V usage is TRBV12-3 or TRBV12-4 and J usage is TRBJ2-2; no firm D call. The V end was cut by 6 bases, the J end by 6 bases, with 11 bases between. The CDR3 sequence is 13 residues long. CDR3 sequence reads: CASRSLGSGELFF. The CDR3 nucleotides read TGTGCCAGCAGGTCCCTCGGGTCCGGGGAGCTGTTTTTT.

V is TRBV24-1 and J is TRBJ1-1, with D possibly TRBD1 on 6 matching bases. CDR3 size: 14 residues. The ends were cut back, 1 base at V and 10 bases at J, with 15 bases in the middle. CDR1 and CDR2 (germline): KGHDR, SFDVKD. The chain's CDR3 is CATSDFGVGGRAFF. The CDR3 region has the DNA TGTGCCACCAGTGATTTCGGCGTGGGGGGGCGAGCTTTCTTT.

The gene calls are TRBV3-1 (or the pseudogene TRBV3-2) and TRBJ2-5, with D maybe TRBD2 (6 bases). CDR1 and CDR2 (germline): LGHDT, YNNKEL (reference sequence). This CDR3 has 16 residues. The V end was cut by 1 base, the J end by 5 bases, with 17 bases between. The CDR3, as DNA: TGTGCCAGCAGCCAAGTGTTGGCGGGACCCGGGGAGACCCAGTACTTC. It encodes CASSQVLAGPGETQYF.